This paragraph covers one T cell receptor (beta chain) sequence. The antigen remains unidentified. A much larger clone lies a single base off, so this may be a read error. These data are taken from a study of blood T cells in healthy people across ages. Notes on the study in general: Correlation between TCR beta diversity and naive T cell percentage was strong. Significant beta diversity loss was already apparent by age approximately 40, declining roughly linearly.

PCR was performed a second time for about 7 to 12 cycles using a sample-barcoded 5' primer and a J-beta primer mix. Each of the cDNA molecules was tagged by a template-switch adaptor with 12 random nucleotides. TCRdb used MiXCR to reprocess the 5' RACE reads, holding one entry per CDR3 protein. The sample includes 600,000 or so distinct CDR3 sequences, under 30% of them seen just once. The study isolated at least 7 million PBMCs from each sample. Trimming left V 3 bases short and J 13 bases short, with 13 bases between. Germline V gene data show CDR1 as SEHNR and CDR2 as FQNEAQ (reference sequence). The CDR3 is 12 residues long.

The sample consisted of blood. This sequence was found in an elderly woman in good health. The chain uses TRBV7-9 and TRBJ2-1, with D unresolved. CDR3 sequence (DNA): TGTGCCAGCAGCTTCAAGAAAGAGACCCAGTTCTTC. It yields the protein CASSFKKETQFF.